These 15 T cell receptor beta chains originate from one sample sequenced in a study of T cell clonality in common variable immunodeficiency. The protocol was immunoSEQ multiplex PCR, while the TCRdb copy is restricted to in-frame clones and leaves out a portion. The data show 50,000 to 60,000 clones, with none appearing a single time. Sequencing input: peripheral blood mononuclear cells. These receptors all come from a person aged 18 to 70 in good health.

This clone has ten or more counts. The CDR3 extends 3 residues past the end of the read, so its final part is completed from the germline J gene. The J gene is TRBJ1-2, the V gene TRBV29-1, with a possible D match to TRBD1 (6 bases). Germline lookup yields CDR1 SQVTM and CDR2 ANQGSEA. The CDR3 length is 14 residues. CDR3 in amino acids: CSVASQGVGLGYTF. The part of the CDR3 DNA that was read is TGCAGCGTTGCTTCACAGGGAGTGGGTCTCGGC.

On this clone: The CDR3 goes on 3 residues after the read ends, and that part is filled in from the germline J gene. The chain uses TRBV6-4 and TRBJ2-2, with 7 bases lining up with TRBD1. The CDR3 totals 14 residues. The germline V gene encodes CDR1 MRHNA and CDR2 SNTAGT. CDR3 sequence reads: CASTRDSLFSPLFF. CDR3 DNA (partial): TGTGCCAGCACTCGGGACAGCCTTTTTTCACCG.

This clone was detected many times. The read falls 3 residues short of the CDR3 end, and the missing part is taken from the germline J gene. The chain couples TRBV10-3 to TRBJ1-1, with D possibly TRBD1 on 5 matching bases. Germline lookup yields CDR1 ENHRY and CDR2 SYGVKD. Trimming removed 6 bases from V and 2 bases from J, with 13 bases in between. CDR3 length: 14 residues. CDR3 sequence reads: CAISRGEVNTEAFF. The CDR3 bases that were read are TGTGCCATCAGCCGAGGGGAGGTTAACACTGAA.

The sample holds many counts of this clone. The read terminates 3 residues ahead of where the CDR3 ends, so the germline J gene completes it. The chain is built from TRBV12-3 or TRBV12-4 and TRBJ2-3; D remains ambiguous. There are 13 residues in the CDR3. The V gene lost 6 bases and the J gene lost 4 bases, with 11 bases spanning the gap. The chain's CDR3 is CASRLDGSDTQYF. The covered CDR3 bases are TGTGCCAGCAGGCTAGACGGTTCAGATACG.

In its sample, this clone was seen many times. Sequencing ends 3 residues short of the CDR3 end; the germline J gene provides the rest. The chain joins TRBV7-2 to TRBJ1-1; 11 nucleotides agree with TRBD1. The CDR3 length is 14 residues. CDR1 is SGHTA and CDR2 is FQGNSA in the germline V gene. The junction had 4 bases not matched to a gene; V was cut back by 6 bases and J by 4 bases. The CDR3 reads CASSPGTGGTEAFF. CDR3 DNA, as far as it was read: TGTGCCAGCAGTCCCGGGACAGGGGGCACTGAA.

This clone was seen repeatedly, ten times or more. Sequencing ends 3 residues short of the CDR3 end; the germline J gene provides the rest. This specimen includes other DNA sequences encoding the same CDR3. V gene TRBV10-1 combines with J gene TRBJ2-3; 8 bases map to TRBD2. CDR1 is WNHNN and CDR2 is SYGVQD in the germline V gene (reference sequence). This CDR3 region has 17 residues. V gave up 0 bases and J gave up 3 bases; unmatched junction bases: 8. CDR3 DNA (partial): TGCGCCAGCAGTGAGTCTCAAGCGGGGGTGACGACAGATACG. Translating it yields CASSESQAGVTTDT. The full CDR3 protein reads CASSESQAGVTTDTQYF.

This clone was observed many times. The CDR3 goes on 3 residues after the read ends, and that part is filled in from the germline J gene. The V and J genes are TRBV12-3 or TRBV12-4 and TRBJ2-7; TRBD2 is a possible D gene (6 bases). The CDR3 covers 14 residues. V was shortened by 5 bases and J by 0 bases, with 11 bases between the two germline ends. The covered CDR3 bases are TGTGCCAGCAGTCCGGGGGAAAGCTCCTACGAG. As protein: CASSPGESSYE. The entire CDR3 reads CASSPGESSYEQYF.

There are many counts of this clone. The CDR3 end lies 3 residues beyond the end of the read and is filled in from the germline J gene. The V gene is TRBV5-6, the J gene TRBJ2-7; 10 bases align to TRBD2. CDR3 length: 15 residues. Per the germline V gene, CDR1 is SGHDT and CDR2 is YYEEEE. V gave up 4 bases and J gave up 3 bases; unmatched junction bases: 7. CDR3 sequence: CASSNPTSGFYEQYF. Incomplete CDR3 DNA: TGTGCCAGCAGCAACCCGACTAGCGGGTTCTACGAG.

This clone showed up many times. The CDR3 end lies 3 residues beyond the end of the read and is filled in from the germline J gene. The rearrangement links TRBV6-2 or TRBV6-3 to TRBJ2-3; TRBD2 matches 8 bases. This CDR3 spans 16 amino acids. Germline-derived CDR1 and CDR2 are MNHEY and SVGEGT. V dropped 3 bases and J dropped 1; count of bases not matched to a gene: 6. The part of the CDR3 DNA that was read is TGTGCCAGCAGTTATCCTCTTAGCGGGGGCACAGATACG. It translates to CASSYPLSGGTDT. The whole CDR3 sequence reads CASSYPLSGGTDTQYF.

This clone was picked up many times. Coverage ceases 3 residues before the CDR3 finishes, and the germline J gene fills in the end. J is TRBJ1-1 and V is TRBV7-2; 7 bases line up with TRBD1. After removal of 6 bases from V and 2 bases from J, the junction contained 6 bases not matched to a gene. The germline gives CDR1 SGHTA, CDR2 FQGNSA. This CDR3 comprises 14 residues. The CDR3 region is CASRRQGSNTEAFF. The covered CDR3 bases are TGTGCCAGCAGGCGACAGGGCAGCAACACTGAA.

The table lists this clone with many counts. This clone may be a read error of a much larger clone one base away. With the read ending 3 residues before the CDR3 end, the germline J gene is used to fill in that end. V usage is TRBV6-1 and J usage is TRBJ2-2; tentatively, D is TRBD1 (5 bases). Germline CDR1 reads MNHNS; CDR2 reads SASEGT. The CDR3 runs to 16 residues. CDR3 residues: CASSGLTVSGANVLFF. CDR3 DNA, as far as it was read: TGTGCCAGCAGTGGGCTTACAGTCTCTGGGGCCAACGTG.

Ten or more counts support this clone. Read data end 3 residues before the CDR3 end; the end is taken from the germline J gene. This chain uses TRBV6-1 with TRBJ1-4, with 7 bases aligning to TRBD1. Germline V gene data show CDR1 as MNHNS and CDR2 as SASEGT. V lost 1 base, J lost 5 bases, and 7 bases stayed unmatched. This CDR3 contains 16 residues. The CDR3 sequence is CASSEEEGGGNEKLFF. The CDR3 DNA, read in part, is TGTGCCAGCAGTGAAGAGGAAGGGGGCGGGAATGAAAAA.

There are many counts of this clone. With the read ending 3 residues before the CDR3 end, the germline J gene is used to fill in that end. The rearrangement links TRBV20-1 to TRBJ1-5; D is possibly TRBD1 (6 bases). There are 13 residues in the CDR3. Trimming stripped 7 bases from V and 2 bases from J, with 12 bases between. Per germline, CDR1 DFQATT and CDR2 SNEGSKA (reference sequence). CDR3 sequence reads: CSVATGRNQPQHF. Incomplete CDR3 DNA: TGCAGTGTGGCGACAGGACGCAATCAGCCC.

This clone was recorded many times. The read stops 3 residues short of the end of the CDR3; the missing end is completed from the germline J gene. The chain is built from TRBV20-1 and TRBJ2-3, with 7 bases identical to TRBD1. Germline CDR1 is DFQATT and CDR2 is SNEGSKA (reference sequence). The CDR3 is 15 amino acids. The trim removed 3 bases at V and 4 bases at J, leaving 10 bases unmatched. The CDR3 DNA, read in part, is TGCAGTGCTAGCTTACGACAGGGTTTAGCAGATACG. This codes for CSASLRQGLADT. In full, the CDR3 is CSASLRQGLADTQYF.

This clone was detected a few times. The read is 3 residues too short to cover the CDR3 end, so that end is filled in from the germline J gene. The rearrangement links TRBV30 to TRBJ1-2; weak D call: TRBD1 (5 bases). The CDR3 is 14 amino acids. The V gene's germline CDR1 is GTSNPN and CDR2 SVGIG (reference sequence). The CDR3 sequence is CAWRNSPAGDTYTF. Incomplete CDR3 DNA: TGTGCCTGGAGAAACAGCCCCGCGGGGGATACC.